The 25 T cell receptor beta chains presented below share a single source sample, sequenced in a study of PD-L1 blockade in urothelial cancer. The protocol was immunoSEQ multiplex PCR, while the TCRdb copy is restricted to in-frame clones and leaves out a portion. The table includes tens of thousands of clones, around 82% detected once. Sequencing used PBMCs, obtained around atezolizumab (anti-PD-L1) treatment. These receptors came from a man aged 70 or older with urothelial cancer.

This chain joins TRBV11-2 and TRBJ2-7; 13 nucleotides line up with TRBD2. Germline CDR1 and CDR2: SGHAT and FQNNGV. The length of the CDR3 is 15 residues. V lost 4 bases to trimming and J lost 3 bases; unmatched junction nucleotides: 3. The CDR3 DNA follows: TGTGCCAGCAGCTGGACTAGCGGGGGAGACTACGAGCAGTACTTC. This translates into CASSWTSGGDYEQYF. Filled out from reference TRBV11-2 and TRBJ2-7, the complete variable domain reads EAGVAQSPRYKIIEKRQSVAFWCNPISGHATLYWYQQILGQGPKLLIQFQNNGVVDDSQLPKDRFSAERLKGVDSTLKIQPAKLEDSAVYLCASSWTSGGDYEQYFGPGTRLTVT.

This clone was seen only once. The genes are TRBV7-2 and TRBJ1-2; D perhaps matches TRBD1 (6 bases). The V end lost 0 bases, the J end lost 5 bases, and 13 bases lay between the germline ends. Per the germline V gene, CDR1 is SGHTA and CDR2 is FQGNSA. This CDR3 is built from 15 residues. The CDR3 spells CASSLAASRGYGYTF. CDR3 in DNA: TGTGCCAGCAGCTTAGCGGCTAGCAGGGGATATGGCTACACCTTC.

The rearrangement uses TRBV6-5 and TRBJ1-1; TRBD1 agrees at 7 bases. The germline V gene encodes CDR1 MNHEY and CDR2 SVGAGI. The trim removed 6 bases at V and 10 bases at J, leaving 17 bases unmatched. This CDR3 is built from 15 residues. This chain's CDR3 is CASRSARGTAGLAFF. The CDR3 region has the DNA TGTGCCAGCAGATCCGCCCGCGGGACAGCAGGTTTAGCTTTCTTT.

V usage is TRBV28 and J usage is TRBJ1-1, with TRBD1 as a possible D gene (5 bases). The CDR3 totals 13 residues. V lost 6 bases and J lost 1, with 9 bases in between. Germline V gene lookup returns CDR1 MDHEN and CDR2 SYDVKM. In DNA, the CDR3 is TGTGCCAGCAGCCTAGGACAGAACACTGAAGCTTTCTTT. Its translation is CASSLGQNTEAFF.

This sequence joins TRBV4-1 and TRBJ2-4, with D perhaps matching TRBD1 (6 bases). The CDR3 is 18 residues long. Germline V gene sequence: CDR1 MGHRA, CDR2 YSYEKL. V was pared by 1 base and J by 1 base, with 17 bases between. The CDR3 protein is CASSQGSNRAEAKNIQYF. CDR3 sequence (DNA): TGCGCCAGCAGCCAAGGATCGAACAGGGCTGAGGCCAAAAACATTCAGTACTTC.

The CDR3 protein is CASSSSGAGSDTQYF. DNA of the CDR3: TGTGCCAGCAGCTCGAGCGGGGCAGGGTCGGATACGCAGTATTTT. The V gene is TRBV9, the J gene TRBJ2-3; 7 bases match TRBD2. Trimming took 4 bases from V and 6 from J; bases not matched to a gene: 11. The CDR3 consists of 15 residues. Germline assignment: CDR1 SGDLS and CDR2 YYNGEE.

The V gene is TRBV19, the J gene TRBJ1-1, with 7 nucleotides matching TRBD1. The CDR3 loop spans 15 amino acids. V gave up 4 bases and J gave up 0 bases; unmatched junction bases: 5. Germline loops: CDR1 LNHDA, CDR2 SQIVND (reference sequence). CDR3 in amino acids: CASSTTGAMNTEAFF. In DNA form, the CDR3 reads TGTGCCAGTAGTACTACAGGGGCCATGAACACTGAAGCTTTCTTT.

This clone has only a few counts. The chain has TRBV5-1 and TRBJ2-5; D tentatively fits TRBD1 or TRBD2 (9 bases each). Trimming removed 4 bases from V and 5 bases from J, with 27 bases in between. Germline CDR1 and CDR2: SGHRS and YFSETQ. This CDR3 contains 18 residues. The DNA for the CDR3 is TGCGCCAGCAGCATACAGGGGGCTGGCGGGAGGGCCTATGAGACCCAGTACTTC. It specifies CASSIQGAGGRAYETQYF. The variable domain in full, completed from reference TRBV5-1 and TRBJ2-5, reads KAGVTQTPRYLIKTRGQQVTLSCSPISGHRSVSWYQQTPGQGLQFLFEYFSETQRNKGNFPGRFSGRQFSNSRSEMNVSTLELGDSALYLCASSIQGAGGRAYETQYFGPGTRLLVL.

This clone appeared once. V is TRBV7-2 and J is TRBJ1-5, with D maybe TRBD1 (5 bases). Trimming left V 5 bases short and J 3 bases short, with 11 bases between. CDR1 is SGHTA, CDR2 FQGNSA, per germline. The CDR3 is 14 residues long. Here the CDR3 reads CASSHQGLNQPQHF. CDR3 nucleotide sequence: TGTGCCAGCAGCCATCAGGGCCTCAATCAGCCCCAGCATTTT.

This chain joins TRBV5-6 and TRBJ1-5, with 7 bases fitting TRBD1. Germline lookup yields CDR1 SGHDT and CDR2 YYEEEE. The CDR3 spans 15 residues. Trimming cost V 3 bases and J 2 bases; bases outside gene matches: 5. CDR3 amino acids: CASSSGTAGNQPQHF. CDR3 DNA: TGTGCCAGCAGCTCAGGGACAGCGGGCAATCAGCCCCAGCATTTT.

This rearrangement joins TRBV2 to TRBJ1-2; D remains ambiguous. V lost 0 bases, J lost 7 bases, and 9 bases lay in between. This CDR3 has 13 amino acids. The V gene's germline CDR1 is SNHLY and CDR2 FYNNEI. The CDR3 is CASSEAFYGGYTF. In DNA, the CDR3 is TGTGCCAGCAGTGAAGCGTTCTACGGTGGCTACACCTTC.

The rearrangement uses TRBV4-1 and TRBJ1-6; the D gene is possibly TRBD1 (6 bases). The V gene's germline CDR1 is MGHRA and CDR2 YSYEKL. The CDR3 sequence is 16 residues long. Trimming left V 4 bases short and J 0 bases short, with 10 bases between. DNA of the CDR3: TGCGCCAGCAGCCGGACAGTAAGCTCCTATAATTCACCCCTCCACTTT. It codes for CASSRTVSSYNSPLHF.

A few counts support this clone. CDR3 loop: CSVRDRGFDNEQFF. As DNA, the CDR3 is TGCAGCGTTAGAGACAGGGGGTTCGACAATGAGCAGTTCTTC. The chain combines TRBV29-1 with TRBJ2-1; 9 positions match TRBD1. Germline lookup yields CDR1 SQVTM and CDR2 ANQGSEA. The CDR3 contains 14 residues. The J segment lost 5 bases and the V segment lost 5 bases, leaving 7 bases of the junction unmatched.

V gene TRBV7-2 combines with J gene TRBJ2-5; D perhaps matches TRBD2 (5 bases). Trimming pared 6 bases from V and 7 bases from J, leaving 12 bases between. Germline V CDR1 and CDR2: SGHTA, FQGNSA. The CDR3 runs 12 residues. The CDR3 region has the DNA TGTGCCAGCAGACTAGTTCCCCGGACCCAGTACTTC. Translation: CASRLVPRTQYF.

There are a few counts of this clone. CDR3 loop: CASSSLKQGAFGGYTF. The CDR3, as DNA: TGTGCCAGCAGCTCGCTGAAACAGGGGGCGTTCGGTGGCTACACCTTC. This chain uses TRBV5-4 with TRBJ1-2; 9 bases line up with TRBD1. The junction had 13 bases not matched to a gene; V was cut back by 3 bases and J by 7 bases. The CDR3 covers 16 residues. Germline lookup yields CDR1 SGHNT and CDR2 YYREEE (reference sequence).

This clone was counted between two and nine times. The genes are TRBV5-1 and TRBJ1-2, with D uncertain. The V gene lost 0 bases and the J gene lost 2 bases, with 5 bases spanning the gap. The CDR3 totals 13 residues. Germline CDR1 SGHRS, CDR2 YFSETQ. In DNA, the CDR3 is TGCGCCAGCAGCTTGGACTCAAACTATGGCTACACCTTC. Protein product: CASSLDSNYGYTF.

The rearrangement uses TRBV7-3 and TRBJ2-2; 8 bases fit TRBD2. Germline V CDR1 and CDR2: SGHTA, FQGTGA. With V trimmed by 5 bases and J by 0 bases, 5 bases remained unmatched. This CDR3 contains 16 residues. CDR3 in amino acids: CASSNRGGANTGELFF. In DNA, the CDR3 is TGTGCCAGCAGCAACCGGGGGGGCGCGAACACCGGGGAGCTGTTTTTT.

This clone was seen more than once but under ten times. CDR3 DNA sequence: TGTGCCAGTTTCTGGGACCAGGGAGGTAACTATGGCTACACCTTC. Residues: CASFWDQGGNYGYTF. This sequence joins TRBV19 and TRBJ1-2; maybe TRBD1 (5 bases). The CDR3 loop spans 15 amino acids. V was clipped by 8 bases and J by 1 base, with 17 bases between them. CDR1 LNHDA and CDR2 SQIVND come from the germline V gene (reference sequence).

J is TRBJ2-7 and V is TRBV5-5, with TRBD1 identical over 8 bases. Germline CDR1 is SGHKS and CDR2 is YYEKEE (reference sequence). The CDR3 covers 13 residues. J gave up 9 bases and V 2 bases, and 7 bases lay outside the gene matches. The CDR3 coding sequence is TGTGCCAGCAGCTTCCCGGAGACAGGGGTGCAGTACTTC. Translation: CASSFPETGVQYF.

This clone was counted a few times. The chain uses TRBV19 and TRBJ1-5; TRBD1 might be the D (6 bases). Germline V gives CDR1 LNHDA, CDR2 SQIVND (reference sequence). CDR3 length: 15 residues. The V end was cut by 7 bases, the J end by 3 bases, with 16 bases between. The CDR3 here is CASISLRDTNQPQHF. For the CDR3, the DNA is TGTGCCAGTATCTCCCTCCGGGACACCAATCAGCCCCAGCATTTT.

The rearrangement uses TRBV5-1 and TRBJ2-3, with 10 bases fitting TRBD2. With V trimmed by 3 bases and J by 5 bases, 6 bases remained unmatched. The CDR3 consists of 15 residues. Germline V gives CDR1 SGHRS, CDR2 YFSETQ. CDR3 sequence reads: CASSSVSGGGDTQYF. CDR3 nucleotide sequence: TGCGCCAGCAGCTCAGTGAGCGGGGGGGGAGATACGCAGTATTTT.

This chain links TRBV30 with TRBJ2-7; 7 bases are shared with TRBD1. Germline trimming cut 3 bases from V and 0 bases from J; bases unmatched to any gene: 2. CDR1 is GTSNPN, CDR2 SVGIG, per germline (reference sequence). The CDR3 has 13 residues. CDR3 protein: CAWSRDSSYEQYF. CDR3 DNA: TGTGCCTGGAGCCGGGACAGCTCCTACGAGCAGTACTTC.

The V call is TRBV18, the J call TRBJ1-1; 10 nucleotides match TRBD1. The CDR3 runs to 15 residues. The V gene's germline CDR1 is KGHSH and CDR2 LQKENI. The J segment lost 5 bases and the V segment lost 2 bases, leaving 5 bases of the junction unmatched. For the CDR3, the DNA is TGTGCCAGCTCACCAGGGGGACAGGGGAAGACTGAAGCTTTCTTT. Translated: CASSPGGQGKTEAFF.

This clone was recorded a few times. This chain connects TRBV5-5 to TRBJ1-2, with 9 bases matching TRBD1. The CDR3 sequence is 15 residues long. V was pared by 3 bases and J by 4 bases, with 7 bases of the junction left unmatched. Germline lookup yields CDR1 SGHKS and CDR2 YYEKEE (reference sequence). CDR3 residues: CASSSRGQGSYGYTF. The CDR3 region has the DNA TGTGCCAGCAGCTCTCGGGGACAGGGTAGCTATGGCTACACCTTC.

V usage is TRBV10-3 and J usage is TRBJ2-3; TRBD1 agrees at 8 bases. V was clipped by 0 bases and J by 3 bases; unmatched bases: 8. The germline CDR1 and CDR2 sequences are ENHRY and SYGVKD. This CDR3 is 17 amino acids long. The CDR3 is CAISESYGTGRTDTQYF. The CDR3 DNA sequence: TGTGCCATCAGTGAGTCTTACGGGACAGGAAGGACAGATACGCAGTATTTT.